These T cell receptor beta chains were read from a single sample in a study of blood T cell repertoires in COVID-19. Data came from immunoSEQ multiplex PCR; TCRdb stores just in-frame clones and leaves some out. The table has around 350,000 clones, about 88% seen once. Material: peripheral blood. These receptors originate from a human donor in a cohort sampled during active COVID-19. Each CDR3 is given with its conserved first and last residue. D genes are given only for firm matches. Size is stated for part of the rows, as once, few or many counts, or as a class when the clone is expanded.

abundance	v_gene	j_gene	d_gene	CDR3aa	CDR3nt
-	TRBV28	TRBJ2-1	TRBD2	CASTGGTSGTWVRGNEQFF	TGTGCCAGCACTGGAGGGACTAGCGGGACATGGGTCCGGGGCAATGAGCAGTTCTTC
-	TRBV24-1	TRBJ2-3	TRBD2	CATSDGLAGPTDTQYF	TGTGCCACCAGTGACGGACTAGCGGGACCCACAGATACGCAGTATTTT
-	TRBV2	TRBJ1-2	TRBD1	CASSEGDRGRSYTF	TGTGCCAGCAGTGAGGGGGACAGGGGCAGGAGCTACACCTTC
-	TRBV7-2	TRBJ2-4	TRBD2	CASSLETSGGALSF	TGTGCCAGCAGCTTAGAAACTAGCGGGGGGGCCCTCAGCTTC
once	TRBV3-1/TRBV3-2	TRBJ2-1	-	CAIRGADNEQFF	TGTGCCATCCGCGGGGCGGACAATGAGCAGTTCTTC
-	TRBV3-1/TRBV3-2	TRBJ1-3	-	CASSQGGRSGNTIYF	TGTGCCAGCAGCCAGGGAGGGCGAAGTGGAAACACCATATATTTT
once	TRBV18	TRBJ2-5	-	CASSAYQETQYF	TGTGCCAGCTCAGCGTACCAAGAGACCCAGTACTTC
few	TRBV6-5	TRBJ2-2	-	CAIGGQGELFF	TGTGCCATCGGTGGGCAGGGGGAGCTGTTTTTT
-	TRBV6-2/TRBV6-3	TRBJ1-2	TRBD1	CASSATGTGGYTF	TGTGCCAGCAGTGCGACCGGGACAGGTGGCTACACCTTC
-	TRBV16	TRBJ1-2	TRBD1	CASSQSFGTGASGYTF	TGTGCCAGCAGCCAATCATTCGGGACAGGGGCCTCTGGCTACACCTTC
-	TRBV19	TRBJ2-7	-	CASSIGTAYYEQYF	TGTGCCAGTAGTATCGGGACTGCGTACTACGAGCAGTACTTC
-	TRBV5-1	TRBJ2-5	-	CASSGEAGIQETQYF	TGCGCCAGCAGCGGGGAGGCGGGGATCCAAGAGACCCAGTACTTC
once	TRBV4-2	TRBJ1-3	-	CASSQAYPRGREGGTIYF	TGTGCCAGCAGCCAAGCATATCCGCGCGGGAGAGAGGGTGGCACCATATATTTT
-	TRBV25-1	TRBJ1-1	-	CASSVGIGGNTEAFF	TGTGCCAGCAGTGTCGGGATCGGTGGGAACACTGAAGCTTTCTTT
-	TRBV7-2	TRBJ1-6	-	CASSWRHFSNSPLHF	TGTGCCAGCAGCTGGAGGCATTTTAGTAATTCACCCCTCCACTTT
-	TRBV10-2	TRBJ1-4	TRBD1	CASSGTGGEKLFF	TGCGCCAGCAGTGGAACAGGGGGCGAAAAACTGTTTTTT
-	TRBV30	TRBJ2-5	TRBD1	CAWARDRRETQYF	TGTGCCTGGGCGAGGGACAGGAGAGAGACCCAGTACTTC
-	TRBV10-3	TRBJ2-7	-	CAISEPRGEVGYEQYF	TGTGCCATCAGTGAGCCCCGCGGGGAGGTTGGCTACGAGCAGTACTTC
-	TRBV28	TRBJ2-6	-	CASSFNTGWSPSGANVLTF	TGTGCCAGCAGTTTTAATACGGGGTGGAGTCCCTCTGGGGCCAACGTCCTGACTTTC
-	TRBV6-6	TRBJ1-2	TRBD1	CASSRLARGGVENYGYTF	TGTGCCAGCAGTCGCCTCGCCAGAGGGGGCGTTGAAAACTATGGCTACACCTTC
-	TRBV12-3/TRBV12-4	TRBJ2-3	-	CASSRLADTQYF	TGTGCCAGCAGCCGACTAGCAGATACGCAGTATTTT
-	TRBV18	TRBJ1-1	-	CASSPPRGRSGDTEAFF	TGTGCCAGCTCACCACCCAGAGGACGTAGCGGGGACACTGAAGCTTTCTTT
-	TRBV12-5	TRBJ1-5	-	CASGLEAAHWPQHF	TGTGCTAGTGGTTTGGAGGCGGCGCATTGGCCCCAGCATTTT
many	TRBV3-1/TRBV3-2	TRBJ1-4	TRBD1	CASSLRTGNGEKLFF	TGTGCCAGCAGCCTTAGGACAGGCAACGGCGAAAAACTGTTTTTT
-	TRBV5-1	TRBJ1-2	TRBD1	CASRYTPAQGSDYGYTF	TGCGCCAGCAGGTATACCCCCGCACAGGGGTCGGACTATGGCTACACCTTC
-	TRBV5-1	TRBJ2-5	TRBD1	CASSWGQGGETQYF	TGCGCCAGCAGCTGGGGACAGGGGGGAGAGACCCAGTACTTC
-	TRBV3-1/TRBV3-2	TRBJ2-2	TRBD2	CASSQTTSGYTGELFF	TGTGCCAGCAGCCAGACGACTAGCGGATATACCGGGGAGCTGTTTTTT
-	TRBV2	TRBJ1-2	-	CASSDNPGVGYTF	TGTGCCAGCAGTGATAACCCAGGGGTTGGCTACACCTTC
-	TRBV6-1	TRBJ1-4	-	CASSEVFSENEKLFF	TGTGCCAGCAGTGAAGTGTTTTCAGAAAATGAAAAACTGTTTTTT
-	TRBV6-5	TRBJ2-6	-	CASRLLGANVLTF	TGTGCCAGCCGTCTTTTGGGGGCCAACGTCCTGACTTTC
-	TRBV28	TRBJ1-2	TRBD1	CAVRDSGNYGYTF	TGTGCCGTCCGGGACAGCGGTAACTATGGCTACACCTTC
-	TRBV10-3	TRBJ2-7	TRBD1	CAISRTGDTYEQYF	TGTGCCATCAGTCGGACAGGGGATACCTACGAGCAGTACTTC
-	TRBV6-6	TRBJ1-3	TRBD1	CASSYTNRDSGNTIYF	TGTGCCAGCAGTTACACGAACCGGGACAGTGGAAACACCATATATTTT
few	TRBV4-1	TRBJ2-3	TRBD2	CASRRAGGPRTDTQYF	TGCGCCAGCAGAAGGGCGGGGGGGCCCCGCACAGATACGCAGTATTTT
-	TRBV5-1	TRBJ2-3	-	CASSLLGRTDTQYF	TGCGCCAGCAGCTTGTTGGGGCGCACAGATACGCAGTATTTT
many	TRBV6-2/TRBV6-3	TRBJ2-7	-	CASSTSQASNEQYF	TGTGCCAGCAGTACCAGTCAGGCCTCTAACGAGCAGTACTTC
-	TRBV12-3/TRBV12-4	TRBJ2-3	TRBD2	CASRKRGRDTQYF	TGTGCCAGCAGGAAGCGGGGGCGGGATACGCAGTATTTT
-	TRBV5-1	TRBJ2-7	-	CASSVGHPNGGYEQYF	TGCGCCAGCAGCGTGGGACACCCTAATGGAGGCTACGAGCAGTACTTC
-	TRBV5-1	TRBJ1-2	TRBD1	CASSEQTGNYGYTF	TGCGCCAGCAGCGAACAGACAGGGAACTATGGCTACACCTTC
-	TRBV9	TRBJ2-5	-	CASSVGEGETQYF	TGTGCCAGCAGCGTAGGCGAGGGAGAGACCCAGTACTTC
-	TRBV14	TRBJ2-1	-	CASSHRYNEQFF	TGTGCCAGCAGCCACAGGTACAATGAGCAGTTCTTC
-	TRBV3-1/TRBV3-2	TRBJ2-1	-	CASSLRGKGNEQFF	TGTGCCAGCAGCCTCCGGGGTAAAGGGAATGAGCAGTTCTTC
-	TRBV7-3	TRBJ1-1	-	CASSLRASNTEAFF	TGTGCCAGCAGCTTAAGGGCCTCGAACACTGAAGCTTTCTTT
-	TRBV19	TRBJ2-3	TRBD1	CASGTGYTDTQYF	TGTGCCTCCGGGACAGGATACACAGATACGCAGTATTTT
-	TRBV4-1	TRBJ2-1	-	CASSHPTSTNEQFF	TGCGCCAGCAGCCACCCGACTAGTACGAATGAGCAGTTCTTC